The 21 T cell receptor beta chains in this list originate from one sample, sequenced in a study of blood T cell repertoires in COVID-19. Some clones are missing from TCRdb's copy, which holds only in-frame ones; the method was immunoSEQ multiplex PCR. The table shows 160,000 or so clones, with roughly 90% occurring only once. Sequenced: PBMCs or T cells enriched from blood (not recorded which). Receptors originate from a woman aged 45-59 years who had recovered from COVID-19.

The chain employs TRBV4-2 and TRBJ2-3; no reliable D call. The germline V and J ends were trimmed by 5 bases and 0 bases, with 9 bases remaining between them. The CDR3 covers 14 residues. CDR1 LGHNA and CDR2 YNFKEQ come from the germline V gene. CDR3 in DNA: TGTGCCAGCAGCGTAACAGAGAGCACAGATACGCAGTATTTT. This encodes CASSVTESTDTQYF.

The rearrangement joins TRBV7-6 to TRBJ2-2, with D perhaps matching TRBD1 (5 bases). Germline V gene sequence: CDR1 SGHVS, CDR2 FNYEAQ. V gave up 5 bases and J gave up 1 base, with 14 bases separating them. The CDR3 is made up of 16 amino acids. CDR3 sequence (DNA): TGTGCCAGCAGCCTACACCAGGGCAGGAACACCGGGGAGCTGTTTTTT. Its protein is CASSLHQGRNTGELFF. Filled out from reference TRBV7-6 and TRBJ2-2, the complete variable domain reads GAGVSQSPRYKVTKRGQDVALRCDPISGHVSLYWYRQALGQGPEFLTYFNYEAQQDKSGLPNDRFSAERPEGSISTLTIQRTEQRDSAMYRCASSLHQGRNTGELFFGEGSRLTVL.

The chain has TRBV19 and TRBJ2-7; 7 nucleotides align to TRBD1. V was clipped by 6 bases and J by 0 bases; unmatched bases: 5. Germline values: CDR1 LNHDA, CDR2 SQIVND (reference sequence). This CDR3 region has 14 residues. CDR3 bases: TGTGCCAGTAGCGAGAGACAGGGCTCCTACGAGCAGTACTTC. Its protein product is CASSERQGSYEQYF. Together with reference TRBV19 and TRBJ2-7, the CDR3 gives the full variable domain: DGGITQSPKYLFRKEGQNVTLSCEQNLNHDAMYWYRQDPGQGLRLIYYSQIVNDFQKGDIAEGYSVSREKKESFPLTVTSAQKNPTAFYLCASSERQGSYEQYFGPGTRLTVT.

The CDR3 loop reads CASSLVTYNEQFF. The CDR3 region has the DNA TGCGCCAGCAGCTTGGTTACCTACAATGAGCAGTTCTTC. The chain carries TRBV5-1 and TRBJ2-1; D is uncertain. Trimming took off 0 bases at V and 2 bases at J, with 3 bases between the two ends. Germline V CDR1 and CDR2: SGHRS, YFSETQ. The CDR3 loop spans 13 amino acids.

This clone was counted a single time. The chain employs TRBV6-2 or TRBV6-3 and TRBJ2-5; maybe TRBD2 (5 bases). The germline V and J ends were trimmed by 5 bases and 0 bases, with 13 bases remaining between them. The CDR3 extends over 15 amino acids. The germline gives CDR1 MNHEY, CDR2 SVGEGT. The CDR3 reads CASSVLAQYQETQYF. The CDR3 DNA sequence: TGTGCCAGCAGTGTCCTAGCCCAGTACCAAGAGACCCAGTACTTC.

This chain uses TRBV7-2 with TRBJ1-1; D is uncertain. The germline CDR1 and CDR2 sequences are SGHTA and FQGNSA. Trimming removed 3 bases from V and 3 bases from J, with 14 bases in between. The CDR3 consists of 15 residues. CDR3 DNA: TGTGCCAGCAGCTTCCAACAACTAAGTGACACTGAAGCTTTCTTT. It is translated as CASSFQQLSDTEAFF.

This clone was observed a handful of times. CDR3 region: CASSRSGQGGTDTQYF. The DNA of the CDR3 is TGTGCCAGCAGTCGGAGCGGACAGGGGGGCACAGATACGCAGTATTTT. This sequence joins TRBV6-4 and TRBJ2-3; 10 nucleotides agree with TRBD1. The CDR3 consists of 16 residues. V shed 5 bases, J shed 1 base, and the junction held 6 bases outside the gene matches. Germline V gene sequence: CDR1 MRHNA, CDR2 SNTAGT.

DNA for the CDR3: TGTGCCAGCAGCTCTGTGACCAGGAGGTCGACTGAAGCTTTCTTT. It is translated as CASSSVTRRSTEAFF. The V gene is TRBV7-8, the J gene TRBJ1-1; D is ambiguous. The CDR3 extends over 15 amino acids. V lost 4 bases and J lost 5, with 17 bases in between. Per germline, CDR1 SGHVS and CDR2 FQNEAQ.

The chain links TRBV6-2 or TRBV6-3 to TRBJ2-1, with D possibly matching TRBD2 (6 bases). From germline, CDR1 is MNHEY and CDR2 SVGEGT. This CDR3 is 13 amino acids long. Between the trimmed V and J ends, which lost 5 bases and 8 bases, there was a span of 13 bases. CDR3: CASSPQGGHEQFF. The CDR3 DNA reads as TGTGCCAGCAGTCCCCAGGGAGGTCATGAGCAGTTCTTC.

This clone was seen only once. The rearrangement links TRBV27 to TRBJ2-2; D is possibly TRBD1 (5 bases). The CDR3 extends over 15 amino acids. Trimming took 5 bases from V and 4 from J, leaving 14 bases between them. CDR1 and CDR2 from the germline V gene are MNHEY and SMNVEV (reference sequence). The CDR3 DNA is TGTGCCAGCAGTGACTTGGGGCCCAGCACCGGGGAGCTGTTTTTT. This gives the protein CASSDLGPSTGELFF.

The V call is TRBV6-5, the J call TRBJ2-7; the match to TRBD1 covers 8 bases. V lost 8 bases, J lost 2 bases, and 2 bases stayed unmatched. Germline lookup yields CDR1 MNHEY and CDR2 SVGAGI. CDR3 length equals 12 residues. CDR3 sequence reads: CASGQGTYEQYF. The CDR3, as DNA: TGTGCCAGCGGACAGGGAACCTACGAGCAGTACTTC.

V gene TRBV9 combines with J gene TRBJ1-2; TRBD1 agrees at 9 bases. Germline V gene lookup returns CDR1 SGDLS and CDR2 YYNGEE. This CDR3 spans 15 amino acids. J lost 4 bases, V lost 3 bases, and 7 bases had no gene match. CDR3 nucleotide sequence: TGTGCCAGCAGCGACACACAGGGGGCGTCCTATGGCTACACCTTC. The encoded protein is CASSDTQGASYGYTF.

The J gene is TRBJ1-2, the V gene TRBV4-3; 8 bases match TRBD1. With V trimmed by 1 base and J by 1 base, 2 bases remained unmatched. The V gene's germline CDR1 is LGHNA and CDR2 YSLEER. The CDR3 totals 15 residues. Written as DNA, the CDR3 is TGCGCCAGCAGCCAAGGAACAGGGGGTAACTATGGCTACACCTTC. Encoded protein: CASSQGTGGNYGYTF.

The rearrangement joins TRBV5-8 to TRBJ1-5, with 8 bases matching TRBD1. The CDR3 is made up of 15 amino acids. CDR1 and CDR2 from the germline V gene are SGHTS and YDEGEE. After removal of 0 bases from V and 7 bases from J, the junction contained 6 bases not matched to a gene. CDR3 bases: TGTGCCAGCAGCTTGGGGCAGGGGGCGAACCAGCCCCAGCATTTT. Amino acid sequence: CASSLGQGANQPQHF.

This chain connects TRBV27 to TRBJ1-5; D call uncertain. The CDR3 covers 15 residues. V dropped 5 bases and J dropped 0 bases, with 11 bases sitting between them. The germline CDR1 and CDR2 sequences are MNHEY and SMNVEV (reference sequence). The CDR3 nucleotides are TGTGCCAGCAGTCCACCGGGGTATAGCAATCAGCCCCAGCATTTT. It codes for CASSPPGYSNQPQHF.

The genes are TRBV5-4 and TRBJ1-2, with 9 nucleotides matching TRBD1. CDR3 length: 15 amino acids. V dropped 3 bases and J dropped 4; count of bases not matched to a gene: 7. Germline V lookup: CDR1 SGHNT, CDR2 YYREEE (reference sequence). CDR3 DNA: TGTGCCAGCAGCTCCCGGGACAGGGTCCTCTATGGCTACACCTTC. This encodes CASSSRDRVLYGYTF.

This clone came up once. The chain couples TRBV30 to TRBJ2-2; weak D call: TRBD1 (6 bases). Trimming stripped 6 bases from V and 6 bases from J, with 14 bases between. The CDR3 is made up of 13 amino acids. CDR1 is GTSNPN, CDR2 SVGIG, per germline (reference sequence). CDR3 sequence reads: CACDRSGSGELFF. Here the CDR3 DNA reads TGTGCCTGCGACAGGTCTGGTTCCGGGGAGCTGTTTTTT. The full variable domain, its missing parts supplied by reference TRBV30 and TRBJ2-2, is SQTIHQWPATLVQPVGSPLSLECTVEGTSNPNLYWYRQAAGRGLQLLFYSVGIGQISSEVPQNLSASRPQDRQFILSSKKLLLSDSGFYLCACDRSGSGELFFGEGSRLTVL.

The chain joins TRBV7-9 to TRBJ1-5; no firm D call. Germline CDR1 SEHNR, CDR2 FQNEAQ (reference sequence). The germline V and J ends were trimmed by 4 bases and 0 bases, with 7 bases remaining between them. The CDR3 is 14 amino acids. The CDR3 protein is CASSSLDSNQPQHF. As DNA, the CDR3 is TGTGCCAGCAGCTCCTTAGATAGCAATCAGCCCCAGCATTTT.

This sequence joins TRBV12-5 and TRBJ1-4; tentatively, D is TRBD1 (6 bases). The CDR3 contains 13 residues. Trimming removed 6 bases at V and 8 bases at J, with 13 bases between. Germline CDR1 reads LGHNT; CDR2 reads FRNRAP. CDR3 sequence: CASGLDSHEKLFF. The CDR3 bases are TGTGCTAGTGGCCTGGACAGTCACGAAAAACTGTTTTTT.

The chain is built from TRBV9 and TRBJ1-2; 8 positions match TRBD1. Germline V gene lookup returns CDR1 SGDLS and CDR2 YYNGEE. The V gene end was trimmed by 4 bases and the J gene end by 4 bases; junction bases not matched to a gene: 9. This CDR3 is built from 15 residues. CDR3 loop: CASSQPLDRGYGYTF. The CDR3, as DNA: TGTGCCAGCAGCCAACCCCTCGACAGGGGCTATGGCTACACCTTC.

The rearrangement uses TRBV20-1 and TRBJ1-1; no clear D gene. From germline, CDR1 is DFQATT and CDR2 SNEGSKA (reference sequence). The CDR3 loop spans 11 amino acids. The germline V and J ends were trimmed by 1 base and 8 bases, with 8 bases remaining between them. CDR3 region: CSARGAAEAFF. As DNA, the CDR3 is TGCAGTGCTAGAGGGGCAGCCGAAGCTTTCTTT.